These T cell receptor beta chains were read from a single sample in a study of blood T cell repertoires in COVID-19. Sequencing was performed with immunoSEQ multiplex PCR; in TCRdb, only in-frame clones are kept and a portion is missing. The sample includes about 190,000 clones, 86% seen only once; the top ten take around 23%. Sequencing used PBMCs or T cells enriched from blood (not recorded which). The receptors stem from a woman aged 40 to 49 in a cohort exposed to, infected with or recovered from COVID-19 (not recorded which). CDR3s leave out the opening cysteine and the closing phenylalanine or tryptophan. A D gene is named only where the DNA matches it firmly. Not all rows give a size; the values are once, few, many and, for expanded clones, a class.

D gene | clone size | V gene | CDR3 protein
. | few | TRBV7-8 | ASSSLGTWNTEAF
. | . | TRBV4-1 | ASSQNNGGTEAF
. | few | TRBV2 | ASSSGPIHPGNTGELF
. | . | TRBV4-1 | ASSQLNPGTEAF
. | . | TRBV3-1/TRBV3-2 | ASSQDRRGGFPTQY
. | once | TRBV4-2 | ASSQEGGANQPQH
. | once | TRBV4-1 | ASSQAGGQPQH
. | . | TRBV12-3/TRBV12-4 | ASSPSRGEQF
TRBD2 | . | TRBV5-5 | ASSFSGGAGNEQF
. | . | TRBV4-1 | ASSQVGGNNQPQH
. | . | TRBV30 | AWSGGPTMAYNEQF
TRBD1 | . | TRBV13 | ASSTDSLGQGAEGDYGYT
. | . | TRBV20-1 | SASAGEGEAF